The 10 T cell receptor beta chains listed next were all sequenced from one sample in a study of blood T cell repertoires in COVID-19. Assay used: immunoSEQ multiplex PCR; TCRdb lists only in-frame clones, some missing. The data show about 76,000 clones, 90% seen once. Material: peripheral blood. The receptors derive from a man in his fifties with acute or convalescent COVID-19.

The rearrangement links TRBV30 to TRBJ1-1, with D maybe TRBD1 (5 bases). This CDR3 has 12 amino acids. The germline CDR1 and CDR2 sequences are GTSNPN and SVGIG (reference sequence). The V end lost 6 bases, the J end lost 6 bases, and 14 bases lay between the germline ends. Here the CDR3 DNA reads TGTGCCTGCTCCCGTGGGGGGGCTGAAGCTTTCTTT. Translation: CACSRGGAEAFF.

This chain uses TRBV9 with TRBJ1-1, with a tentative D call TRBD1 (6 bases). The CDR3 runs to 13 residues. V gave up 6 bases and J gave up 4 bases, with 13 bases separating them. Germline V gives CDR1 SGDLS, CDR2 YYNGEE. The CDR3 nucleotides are TGTGCCAGCACCAGGGGCCAGGGCACTGAAGCTTTCTTT. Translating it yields CASTRGQGTEAFF.

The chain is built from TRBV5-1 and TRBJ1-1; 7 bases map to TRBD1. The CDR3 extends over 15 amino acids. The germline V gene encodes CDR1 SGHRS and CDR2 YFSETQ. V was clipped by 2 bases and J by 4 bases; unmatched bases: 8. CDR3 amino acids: CASSFQGDMSTEAFF. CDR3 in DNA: TGCGCCAGCAGCTTCCAGGGGGATATGAGCACTGAAGCTTTCTTT. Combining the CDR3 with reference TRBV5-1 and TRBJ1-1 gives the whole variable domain KAGVTQTPRYLIKTRGQQVTLSCSPISGHRSVSWYQQTPGQGLQFLFEYFSETQRNKGNFPGRFSGRQFSNSRSEMNVSTLELGDSALYLCASSFQGDMSTEAFFGQGTRLTVV.

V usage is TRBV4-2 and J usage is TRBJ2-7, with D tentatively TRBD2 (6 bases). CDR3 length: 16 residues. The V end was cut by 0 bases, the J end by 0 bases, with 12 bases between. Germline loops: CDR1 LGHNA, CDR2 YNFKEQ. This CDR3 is CASSQEVSGTSYEQYF. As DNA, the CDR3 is TGTGCCAGCAGCCAAGAAGTTAGCGGCACCTCCTACGAGCAGTACTTC.

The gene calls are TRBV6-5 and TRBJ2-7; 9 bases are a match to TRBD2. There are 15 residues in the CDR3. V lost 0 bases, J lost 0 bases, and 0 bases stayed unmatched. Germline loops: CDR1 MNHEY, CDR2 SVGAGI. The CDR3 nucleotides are TGTGCCAGCAGTTACTCAGCGGGAGGCTCCTACGAGCAGTACTTC. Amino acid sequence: CASSYSAGGSYEQYF.

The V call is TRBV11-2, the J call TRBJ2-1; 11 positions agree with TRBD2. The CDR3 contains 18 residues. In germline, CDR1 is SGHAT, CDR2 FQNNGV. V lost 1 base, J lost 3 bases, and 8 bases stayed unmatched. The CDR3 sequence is CASSLVLAGGLFYNEQFF. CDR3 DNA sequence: TGTGCCAGCAGCTTAGTCCTAGCGGGGGGACTATTCTACAATGAGCAGTTCTTC.

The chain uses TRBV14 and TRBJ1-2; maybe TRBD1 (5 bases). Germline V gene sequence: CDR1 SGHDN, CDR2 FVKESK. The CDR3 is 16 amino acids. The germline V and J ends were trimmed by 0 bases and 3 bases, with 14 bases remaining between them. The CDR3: CASSQEPSPRDYGYTF. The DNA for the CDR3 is TGTGCCAGCAGCCAAGAACCTTCGCCCAGGGACTATGGCTACACCTTC.

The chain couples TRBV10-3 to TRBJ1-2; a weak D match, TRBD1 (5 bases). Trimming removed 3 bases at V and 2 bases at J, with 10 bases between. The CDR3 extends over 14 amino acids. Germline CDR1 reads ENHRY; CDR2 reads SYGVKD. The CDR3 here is CAISDPDNNYGYTF. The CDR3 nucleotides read TGTGCCATCAGTGACCCGGACAACAACTATGGCTACACCTTC.

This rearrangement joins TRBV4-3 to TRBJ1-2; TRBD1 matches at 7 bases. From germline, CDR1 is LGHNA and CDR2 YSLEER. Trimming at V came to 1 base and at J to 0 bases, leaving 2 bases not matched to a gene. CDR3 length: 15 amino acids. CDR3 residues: CASSQVTGTNYGYTF. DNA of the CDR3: TGCGCCAGCAGCCAAGTGACAGGGACTAACTATGGCTACACCTTC.

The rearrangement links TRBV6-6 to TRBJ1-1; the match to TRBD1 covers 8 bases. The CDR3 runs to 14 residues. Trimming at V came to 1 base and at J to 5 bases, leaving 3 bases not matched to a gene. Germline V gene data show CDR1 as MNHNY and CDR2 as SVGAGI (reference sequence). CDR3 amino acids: CASSYLQGATEAFF. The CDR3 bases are TGTGCCAGCAGTTACTTGCAGGGGGCGACTGAAGCTTTCTTT.